A single sample gave rise to the 12 T cell receptor beta chains below, sequenced in a study of blood T cell repertoires in COVID-19. TCRdb's table, derived via immunoSEQ multiplex PCR, lists solely in-frame clones and lacks some. This table has fewer than 200,000 clones, around 83% appearing once. Sequencing was carried out using peripheral blood. The source is a woman in her 70s with COVID-19, enrolled during active disease.

The V and J genes are TRBV9 and TRBJ1-1; 7 positions match TRBD1. This CDR3 is built from 15 residues. The germline CDR1 and CDR2 sequences are SGDLS and YYNGEE. With V trimmed by 4 bases and J by 2 bases, 8 bases remained unmatched. This CDR3 reads CASSPYRGENTEAFF. In DNA form, the CDR3 reads TGTGCCAGCAGCCCCTACAGGGGTGAAAACACTGAAGCTTTCTTT.

This clone was found many times. The chain links TRBV7-8 to TRBJ2-3; the D is unclear. The CDR3 sequence is 14 residues long. V was trimmed by 3 bases and J by 1 base, leaving 8 bases between them. CDR1 is SGHVS, CDR2 FQNEAQ, per germline. The CDR3 reads CASSLEWGTDTQYF. CDR3 in DNA: TGTGCCAGCAGCTTGGAGTGGGGCACAGATACGCAGTATTTT.

The genes are TRBV15 and TRBJ2-6; the match to TRBD1 covers 8 bases. Germline V lookup: CDR1 LNHNV, CDR2 YYDKDF (reference sequence). The V gene end was trimmed by 4 bases and the J gene end by 1 base; junction bases not matched to a gene: 12. The CDR3 sequence is 19 residues long. The CDR3 loop is CATSKNFGQGISGANVLTF. In nucleotides, the CDR3 is TGTGCCACCAGCAAGAATTTCGGACAGGGAATATCTGGGGCCAACGTCCTGACTTTC.

The V and J genes are TRBV11-2 and TRBJ2-1; tentative D call: TRBD2 (6 bases). Trimming took off 5 bases at V and 2 bases at J, with 16 bases between the two ends. The germline V gene has CDR1 SGHAT and CDR2 FQNNGV. The CDR3 is made up of 16 amino acids. The CDR3 DNA reads TGTGCCAGCAGCCTTACCCCTAGCGCAACCTACAATGAGCAGTTCTTC. This translates into CASSLTPSATYNEQFF.

This chain links TRBV24-1 with TRBJ1-5, with TRBD1 identical over 9 bases. The CDR3 runs 16 residues. Germline loops: CDR1 KGHDR, CDR2 SFDVKD. V lost 2 bases, J lost 7 bases, and 8 bases stayed unmatched. The CDR3 here is CATSDSGQGAEQPQHF. As DNA, the CDR3 is TGTGCCACCAGTGATTCGGGACAGGGAGCAGAACAGCCCCAGCATTTT.

The V call is TRBV5-1, the J call TRBJ2-2, with a possible D match to TRBD2 (5 bases). From germline, CDR1 is SGHRS and CDR2 YFSETQ. V was pared by 0 bases and J by 4 bases, with 13 bases between. The CDR3 is 16 residues long. In DNA form, the CDR3 reads TGCGCCAGCAGCTTGGGAGGGTCCTCGGGCACCGGGGAGCTGTTTTTT. It yields the protein CASSLGGSSGTGELFF.

This clone was detected many times. The rearrangement uses TRBV5-5 and TRBJ2-1; TRBD2 might be the D (6 bases). The V gene lost 2 bases and the J gene lost 9 bases, with 15 bases spanning the gap. From germline, CDR1 is SGHKS and CDR2 YYEKEE (reference sequence). This CDR3 contains 14 residues. CDR3 sequence reads: CASSLSSARGEQFF. The CDR3 DNA sequence: TGTGCCAGCAGCTTATCTAGCGCTCGAGGTGAGCAGTTCTTC.

The V and J genes are TRBV27 and TRBJ1-2; D is possibly TRBD1 (5 bases). The germline V and J ends were trimmed by 4 bases and 4 bases, with 16 bases remaining between them. CDR1 is MNHEY, CDR2 SMNVEV, per germline (reference sequence). The CDR3 loop spans 15 amino acids. CDR3 sequence (DNA): TGTGCCAGCAGTTCCCCAGGGCGGGGACTCTATGGCTACACCTTC. This sequence encodes CASSSPGRGLYGYTF.

The genes are TRBV10-1 and TRBJ2-1; 12 bases are shared with TRBD1. CDR1 is WNHNN, CDR2 SYGVQD, per germline (reference sequence). This CDR3 has 15 residues. Unmatched junction bases numbered 7, after V lost 5 bases and J lost 8 bases. The CDR3 sequence: CASSTGTGGLDEQFF. DNA of the CDR3: TGCGCCAGCAGTACCGGGACAGGGGGCTTGGATGAGCAGTTCTTC.

The CDR3 region has the DNA TGTGCCAGCTCACCAACCCGGACAGCTGGGGCCAACGTCCTGACTTTC. This encodes CASSPTRTAGANVLTF. The V and J genes are TRBV18 and TRBJ2-6; tentative D call: TRBD1 (6 bases). The CDR3 is 16 amino acids. Deletions cut 2 bases from V and 2 bases from J, with 10 bases between. In germline, CDR1 is KGHSH, CDR2 LQKENI.

V is TRBV5-4 and J is TRBJ2-7; D is perhaps TRBD1 (5 bases). This CDR3 is built from 15 residues. The V gene's germline CDR1 is SGHNT and CDR2 YYREEE (reference sequence). V shed 5 bases and J shed 4 bases, with 19 bases lying between them. CDR3 in DNA: TGTGCCAGCAGTCAATCTCAGGGTCATTCATACGAGCAGTACTTC. Amino acids: CASSQSQGHSYEQYF.

V usage is TRBV6-5 and J usage is TRBJ2-3; a weak D match, TRBD1 (6 bases). The V gene lost 2 bases and the J gene lost 3 bases, with 12 bases spanning the gap. The CDR3 length is 15 residues. Germline CDR1 MNHEY, CDR2 SVGAGI. CDR3 residues: CASSYIQGTTDTQYF. In nucleotides, the CDR3 is TGTGCCAGCAGTTACATCCAGGGGACAACAGATACGCAGTATTTT.